The subject of this entry is one T cell receptor beta chain. Antigen: not known. The source of the sample is a study of cytomegalovirus exposure and HLA in healthy donors. General observations from the study: About 87% or about 30% of the time was how often most TCR beta V segments were productive, according to an earlier analysis. In a later analysis, TCR beta V- and J-gene trimming was associated with a missense DCLRE1C variant.

V was pared by 4 bases and J by 6 bases, with 16 bases between. This CDR3 has 14 residues. Germline V gene lookup returns CDR1 SGHNT and CDR2 YYREEE (reference sequence). The primer mix had 60 Vbeta and 13 Jbeta primers. Some clones are missing from TCRdb's copy, which holds only in-frame ones; the method was immunoSEQ multiplex PCR. This table has roughly 190,000 clones, more than 80% appearing once. The source is a woman aged 50 to 65 in good health and CMV-seropositive. Sequences were obtained from PBMCs. The V call is TRBV5-4, the J call TRBJ1-1; D is unresolved. The CDR3 region is CASSAGRRSSEAFF. The CDR3 nucleotides read TGTGCCAGCAGCGCGGGGAGGAGGAGCTCTGAAGCTTTCTTT.